Sequencing of this TCR beta chain was carried out in a study of shared clonotypes between healthy human individuals. The CDR3 runs to 13 residues. Trimming left V 5 bases short and J 8 bases short, with 15 bases between. Germline V CDR1 and CDR2: SGHTA, FQGNSA. Study-wide results and caveats: Large depth notwithstanding, sorted-subset sequencing proved incomplete by rarefaction.

Clones were sequenced by immunoSEQ multiplex PCR, and TCRdb holds only the in-frame ones, with some missing. In the table there are 600,000 to 700,000 clones, around three quarters of which are singletons. With respect to this clone: Its antigen is unknown.

This receptor was obtained from a woman aged 25 to 45 in good health. This rearrangement joins TRBV7-2 to TRBJ1-2, with D unclear. Input material: memory CD4+ T cells sorted from blood. Subset noted: CD45RA-negative fraction. This CDR3 reads CASSPRAARGYTF. The CDR3 bases are TGTGCCAGCAGCCCCCGGGCTGCAAGAGGCTACACCTTC.